Included here is one T cell receptor beta chain sequence, with context. Its antigen remains unknown. The study ran its PCR with 60 Vbeta and 13 Jbeta primers. Produced via immunoSEQ multiplex PCR; TCRdb's table is partial and in-frame only. The sample has about 42,000 clones, 40% to 60% seen once. Germline V gene sequence: CDR1 SGHDT, CDR2 YYEEEE. This CDR3 is built from 16 residues. Trimming at V came to 1 base and at J to 6 bases, leaving 7 bases not matched to a gene. This sample is part of a study of cytomegalovirus exposure and HLA in healthy donors. General observations from the study: Analyses of presence/absence relied on an assumption of roughly uniform sequencing depth across donors.

Sequencing input: PBMCs. The chain joins TRBV5-6 to TRBJ2-1; 10 nucleotides align to TRBD2. The sequence was obtained from a human donor in good health. The CDR3 coding sequence is TGTGCCAGCAGCTTGTGGCAGCGGGGGGGACTCAATGAGCAGTTCTTC. It translates to CASSLWQRGGLNEQFF. Based on the CDR3 plus reference TRBV5-6 and TRBJ2-1, the full variable domain is DAGVTQSPTHLIKTRGQQVTLRCSPKSGHDTVSWYQQALGQGPQFIFQYYEEEERQRGNFPDRFSGHQFPNYSSELNVNALLLGDSALYLCASSLWQRGGLNEQFFGPGTRLTVL.